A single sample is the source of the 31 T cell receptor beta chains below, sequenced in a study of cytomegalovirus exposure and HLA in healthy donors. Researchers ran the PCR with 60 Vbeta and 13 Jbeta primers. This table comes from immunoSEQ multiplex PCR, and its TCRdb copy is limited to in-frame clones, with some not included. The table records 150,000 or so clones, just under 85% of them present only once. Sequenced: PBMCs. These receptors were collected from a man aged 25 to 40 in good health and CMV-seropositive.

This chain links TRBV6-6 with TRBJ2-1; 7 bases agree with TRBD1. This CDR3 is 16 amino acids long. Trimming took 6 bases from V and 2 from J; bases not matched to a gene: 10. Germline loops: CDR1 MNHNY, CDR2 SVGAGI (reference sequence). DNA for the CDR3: TGTGCCAGCAGCCCCCGGGCAGGGGGAACCTACAATGAGCAGTTCTTC. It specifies CASSPRAGGTYNEQFF.

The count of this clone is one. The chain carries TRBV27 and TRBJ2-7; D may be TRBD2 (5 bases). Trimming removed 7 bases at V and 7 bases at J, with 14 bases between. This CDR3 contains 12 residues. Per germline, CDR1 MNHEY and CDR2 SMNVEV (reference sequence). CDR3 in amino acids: CASTGEKGEQYF. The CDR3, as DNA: TGTGCCAGCACTGGGGAGAAGGGAGAGCAGTACTTC.

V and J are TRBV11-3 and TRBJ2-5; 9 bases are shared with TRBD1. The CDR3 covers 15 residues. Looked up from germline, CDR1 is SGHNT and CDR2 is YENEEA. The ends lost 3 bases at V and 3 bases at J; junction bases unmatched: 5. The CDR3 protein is CASSFSGTGKETQYF. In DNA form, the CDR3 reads TGTGCCAGCAGCTTCAGCGGGACAGGGAAAGAGACCCAGTACTTC. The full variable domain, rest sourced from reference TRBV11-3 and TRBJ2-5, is EAGVVQSPRYKIIEKKQPVAFWCNPISGHNTLYWYLQNLGQGPELLIRYENEEAVDDSQLPKDRFSAERLKGVDSTLKIQPAELGDSAVYLCASSFSGTGKETQYFGPGTRLLVL.

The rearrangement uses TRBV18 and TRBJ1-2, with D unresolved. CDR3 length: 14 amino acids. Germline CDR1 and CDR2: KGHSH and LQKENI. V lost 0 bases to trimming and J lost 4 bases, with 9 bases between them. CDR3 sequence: CASSPPVSTYGYTF. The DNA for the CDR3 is TGTGCCAGCTCACCACCGGTCAGTACCTATGGCTACACCTTC.

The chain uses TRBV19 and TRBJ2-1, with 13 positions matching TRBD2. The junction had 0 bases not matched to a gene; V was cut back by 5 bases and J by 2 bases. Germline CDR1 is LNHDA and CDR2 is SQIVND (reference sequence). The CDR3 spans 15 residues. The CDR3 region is CASSGTSGTYNEQFF. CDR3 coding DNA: TGTGCCAGTAGTGGGACTAGCGGGACCTACAATGAGCAGTTCTTC.

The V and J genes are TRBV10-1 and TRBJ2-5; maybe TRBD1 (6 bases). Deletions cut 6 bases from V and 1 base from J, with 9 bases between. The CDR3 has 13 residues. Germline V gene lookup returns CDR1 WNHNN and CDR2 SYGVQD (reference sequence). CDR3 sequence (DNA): TGCGCCAGCAGGCAGGGGCCCCAAGAGACCCAGTACTTC. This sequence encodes CASRQGPQETQYF.

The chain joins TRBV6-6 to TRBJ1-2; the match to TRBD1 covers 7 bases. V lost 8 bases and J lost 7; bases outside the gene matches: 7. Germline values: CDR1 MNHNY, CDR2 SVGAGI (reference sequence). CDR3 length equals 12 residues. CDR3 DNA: TGTGCCAGCGGCTCCGGGACAGTTGGCTACACCTTC. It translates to CASGSGTVGYTF.

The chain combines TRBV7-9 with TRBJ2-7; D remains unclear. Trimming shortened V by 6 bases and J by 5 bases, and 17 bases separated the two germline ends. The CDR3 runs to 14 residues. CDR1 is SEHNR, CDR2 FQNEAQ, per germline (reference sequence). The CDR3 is CASSFDSPKDEQYF. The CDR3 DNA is TGTGCCAGCAGTTTTGACTCCCCAAAGGACGAGCAGTACTTC.

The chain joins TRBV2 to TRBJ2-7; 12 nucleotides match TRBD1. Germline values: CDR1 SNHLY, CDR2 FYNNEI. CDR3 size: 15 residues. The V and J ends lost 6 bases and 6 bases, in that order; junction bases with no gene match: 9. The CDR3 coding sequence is TGTGCCAGCAGCGGACGATGGGACAGGGGGCCCGAGCAGTACTTC. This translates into CASSGRWDRGPEQYF. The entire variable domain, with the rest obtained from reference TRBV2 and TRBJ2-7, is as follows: EPEVTQTPSHQVTQMGQEVILRCVPISNHLYFYWYRQILGQKVEFLVSFYNNEISEKSEIFDDQFSVERPDGSNFTLKIRSTKLEDSAMYFCASSGRWDRGPEQYFGPGTRLTVT.

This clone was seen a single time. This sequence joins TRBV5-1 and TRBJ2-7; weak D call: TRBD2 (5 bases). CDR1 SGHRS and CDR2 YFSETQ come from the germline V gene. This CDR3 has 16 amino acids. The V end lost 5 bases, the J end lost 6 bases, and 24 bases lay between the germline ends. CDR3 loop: CASSGSVLLKDPEQYF. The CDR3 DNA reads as TGCGCCAGCAGTGGTAGCGTCCTCCTTAAAGACCCCGAGCAGTACTTC.

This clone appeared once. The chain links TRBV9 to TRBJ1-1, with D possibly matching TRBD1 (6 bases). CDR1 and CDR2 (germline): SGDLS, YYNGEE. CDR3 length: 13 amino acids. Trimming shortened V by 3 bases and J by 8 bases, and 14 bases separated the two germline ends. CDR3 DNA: TGTGCCAGCAGCGCCCCCGTGACAGGAGAAGCTTTCTTT. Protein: CASSAPVTGEAFF. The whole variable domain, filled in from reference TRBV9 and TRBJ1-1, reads DSGVTQTPKHLITATGQRVTLRCSPRSGDLSVYWYQQSLDQGLQFLIQYYNGEERAKGNILERFSAQQFPDLHSELNLSSLELGDSALYFCASSAPVTGEAFFGQGTRLTVV.

The CDR3 reads CASSEDRVGQGAGEAFF. The CDR3 nucleotides are TGTGCCAGCAGTGAAGATCGAGTTGGCCAGGGGGCCGGTGAAGCTTTCTTT. The J gene is TRBJ1-1, the V gene TRBV6-1, with 8 bases lining up with TRBD1. The CDR3 loop spans 17 amino acids. The germline CDR1 and CDR2 sequences are MNHNS and SASEGT. V shed 1 base, J shed 7 bases, and the junction held 14 bases outside the gene matches.

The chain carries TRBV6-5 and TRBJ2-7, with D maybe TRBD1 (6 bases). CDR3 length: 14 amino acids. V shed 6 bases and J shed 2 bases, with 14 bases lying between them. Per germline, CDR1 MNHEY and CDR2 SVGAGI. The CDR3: CASSDTGNTYEQYF. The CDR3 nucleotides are TGTGCCAGCAGCGACACAGGGAACACCTACGAGCAGTACTTC.

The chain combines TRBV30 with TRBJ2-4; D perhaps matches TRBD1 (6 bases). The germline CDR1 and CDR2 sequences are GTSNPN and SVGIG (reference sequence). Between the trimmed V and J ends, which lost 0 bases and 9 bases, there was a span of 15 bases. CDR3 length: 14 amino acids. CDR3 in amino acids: CAWSVRDIKAIQYF. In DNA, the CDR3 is TGTGCCTGGAGTGTACGGGACATAAAGGCCATTCAGTACTTC.

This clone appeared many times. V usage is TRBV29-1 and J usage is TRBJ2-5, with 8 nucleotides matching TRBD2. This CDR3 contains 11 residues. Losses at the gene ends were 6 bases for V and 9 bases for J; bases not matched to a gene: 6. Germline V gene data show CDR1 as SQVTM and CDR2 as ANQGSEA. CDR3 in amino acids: CSVKIGRAQYF. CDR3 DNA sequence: TGCAGCGTCAAAATCGGGAGGGCCCAGTACTTC.

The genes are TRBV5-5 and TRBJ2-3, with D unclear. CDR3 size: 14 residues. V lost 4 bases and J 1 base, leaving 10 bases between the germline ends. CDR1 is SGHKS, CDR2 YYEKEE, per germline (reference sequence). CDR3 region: CASSRNTGTDTQYF. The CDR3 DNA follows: TGTGCCAGCAGCCGTAATACAGGCACAGATACGCAGTATTTT.

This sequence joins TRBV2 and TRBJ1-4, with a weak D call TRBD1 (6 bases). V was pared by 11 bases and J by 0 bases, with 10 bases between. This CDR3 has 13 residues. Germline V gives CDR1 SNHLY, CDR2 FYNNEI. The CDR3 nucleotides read TGTGCCGGACAGATCTCAACTAATGAAAAACTGTTTTTT. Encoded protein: CAGQISTNEKLFF.

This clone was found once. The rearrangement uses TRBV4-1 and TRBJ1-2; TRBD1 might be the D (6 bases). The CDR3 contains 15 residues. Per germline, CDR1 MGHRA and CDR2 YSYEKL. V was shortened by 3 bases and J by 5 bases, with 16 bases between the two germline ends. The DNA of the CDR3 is TGCGCCAGCAGCCAGGCGGGGGGCGCCCTGTATGGCTACACCTTC. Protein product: CASSQAGGALYGYTF.

The DNA of the CDR3 is TGTGCCAGCAGCTTGAATGGTCAGGGGGCGTATCAGCCCCAGCATTTT. Translating it yields CASSLNGQGAYQPQHF. V is TRBV7-3 and J is TRBJ1-5; 8 bases agree with TRBD1. The germline CDR1 and CDR2 sequences are SGHTA and FQGTGA. The V gene end was trimmed by 3 bases and the J gene end by 5 bases; junction bases not matched to a gene: 9. The length of the CDR3 is 16 residues.

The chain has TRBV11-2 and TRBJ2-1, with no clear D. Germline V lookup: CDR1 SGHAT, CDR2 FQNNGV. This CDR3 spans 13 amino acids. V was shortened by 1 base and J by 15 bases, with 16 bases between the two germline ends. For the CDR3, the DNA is TGTGCCAGCAGCTTAGGATCCAGGCGATTTTTGTTCTTC. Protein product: CASSLGSRRFLFF.

The CDR3 loop reads CASSQSPSLYNEQFF. The CDR3 bases are TGCGCCAGCAGCCAATCCCCTTCTCTCTACAATGAGCAGTTCTTC. This chain uses TRBV4-1 with TRBJ2-1; D ambiguous. This CDR3 comprises 15 residues. Germline V gives CDR1 MGHRA, CDR2 YSYEKL. The V end was cut by 2 bases, the J end by 3 bases, with 11 bases between.

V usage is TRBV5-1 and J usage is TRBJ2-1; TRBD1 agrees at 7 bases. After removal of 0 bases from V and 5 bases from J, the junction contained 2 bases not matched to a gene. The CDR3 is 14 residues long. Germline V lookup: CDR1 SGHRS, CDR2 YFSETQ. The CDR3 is CASSLVGGNNEQFF. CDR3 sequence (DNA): TGCGCCAGCAGCTTGGTAGGGGGCAACAATGAGCAGTTCTTC.

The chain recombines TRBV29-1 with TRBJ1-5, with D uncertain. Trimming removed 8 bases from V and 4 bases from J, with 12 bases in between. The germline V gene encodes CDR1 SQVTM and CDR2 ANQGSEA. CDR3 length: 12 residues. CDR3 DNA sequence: TGCAGCTTGACCGGGAAAAATCAGCCCCAGCATTTT. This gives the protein CSLTGKNQPQHF.

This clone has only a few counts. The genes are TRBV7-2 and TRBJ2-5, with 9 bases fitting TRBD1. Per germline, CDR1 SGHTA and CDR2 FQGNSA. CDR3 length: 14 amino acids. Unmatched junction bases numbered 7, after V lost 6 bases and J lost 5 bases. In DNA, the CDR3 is TGTGCCAGCAGTTCGGACAGGGGTAGGGAGACCCAGTACTTC. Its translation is CASSSDRGRETQYF.

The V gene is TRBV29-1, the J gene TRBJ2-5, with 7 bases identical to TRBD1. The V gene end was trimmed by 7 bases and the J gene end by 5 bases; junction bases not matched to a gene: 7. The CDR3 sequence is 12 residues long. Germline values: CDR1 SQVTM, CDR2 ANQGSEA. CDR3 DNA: TGCAGCGGAGACAGGGCCCAGGAGACCCAGTACTTC. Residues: CSGDRAQETQYF.

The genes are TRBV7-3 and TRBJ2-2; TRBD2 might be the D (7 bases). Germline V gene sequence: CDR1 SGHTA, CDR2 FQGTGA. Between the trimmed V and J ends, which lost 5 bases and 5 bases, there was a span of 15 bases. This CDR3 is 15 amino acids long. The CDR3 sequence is CASSLGGGGTGELFF. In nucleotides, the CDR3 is TGTGCCAGCAGCCTTGGGGGAGGGGGTACCGGGGAGCTGTTTTTT.

The CDR3 reads CASSLSYGLAGTTQETQYF. The CDR3 DNA is TGCGCCAGCAGCTTGTCCTACGGACTAGCGGGTACCACCCAAGAGACCCAGTACTTC. The chain has TRBV5-1 and TRBJ2-5, with 11 positions matching TRBD2. Germline loops: CDR1 SGHRS, CDR2 YFSETQ. Unmatched junction bases numbered 12, after V lost 1 base and J lost 1 base. The CDR3 extends over 19 amino acids.

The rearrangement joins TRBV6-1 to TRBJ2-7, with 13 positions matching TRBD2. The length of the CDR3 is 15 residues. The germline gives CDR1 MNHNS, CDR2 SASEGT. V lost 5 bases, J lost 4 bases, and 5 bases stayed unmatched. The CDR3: CASSSPGLAGYEQYF. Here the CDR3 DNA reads TGTGCCAGCAGTTCCCCGGGACTAGCGGGATACGAGCAGTACTTC.

The CDR3 sequence: CASSLALVAGAYNEQFF. The CDR3, as DNA: TGTGCCAGCAGCTTAGCGTTGGTAGCGGGAGCCTACAATGAGCAGTTCTTC. The J gene is TRBJ2-1, the V gene TRBV7-2; 9 bases are shared with TRBD2. This CDR3 comprises 17 residues. Germline loops: CDR1 SGHTA, CDR2 FQGNSA. The V gene end was trimmed by 0 bases and the J gene end by 2 bases; junction bases not matched to a gene: 5.

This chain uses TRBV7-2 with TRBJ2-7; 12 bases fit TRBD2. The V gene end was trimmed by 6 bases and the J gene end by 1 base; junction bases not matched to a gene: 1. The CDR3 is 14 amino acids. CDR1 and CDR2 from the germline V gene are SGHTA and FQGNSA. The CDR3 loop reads CASRLAGGSYEQYF. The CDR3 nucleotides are TGTGCCAGCAGACTAGCGGGAGGATCCTACGAGCAGTACTTC.

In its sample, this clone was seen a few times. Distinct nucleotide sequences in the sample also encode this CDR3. CDR3 bases: TGTGCCAGCAGCCAAGATCTCCCCTACGAGCAGTACTTC. This gives the protein CASSQDLPYEQYF. This chain joins TRBV4-2 and TRBJ2-7, with D hard to call. Trimming stripped 0 bases from V and 2 bases from J, with 5 bases between. The CDR3 consists of 13 residues. CDR1 is LGHNA and CDR2 is YNFKEQ in the germline V gene.